This TCR beta chain originates from a study of blood T cells in healthy people across ages. The CDR3 totals 15 residues. Deletions cut 5 bases from V and 0 bases from J, with 12 bases between. A remark on this clonotype: No conserved phenylalanine or tryptophan is present at the end of the CDR3, so a read error is the likely explanation.

The donors, aged roughly 6 to 90, were healthy Caucasians from Russia. Next came a second PCR, run for 7 to 11 cycles, which used a sample-barcoded 5' primer along with a J-beta primer mix. TCRdb re-called the 5' RACE reads with MiXCR, one entry per CDR3 protein. The sample carries about 1.6 million distinct CDR3 sequences, about 35% recorded once. The specimen sequenced was blood. The V and J genes are TRBV12-3 or TRBV12-4 and TRBJ2-3; D not resolved. The source of this sequence is a woman in her 30s in good health. The CDR3: CASSETGLSTDTQYS. In nucleotides, the CDR3 is TGTGCCAGCAGTGAGACTGGCCTAAGCACAGATACGCAGTATTCT.